This T cell receptor beta chain was observed in a study of shared clonotypes between healthy human individuals. The data were produced by immunoSEQ multiplex PCR, yet TCRdb's version contains in-frame clones alone and is incomplete. The sample includes around 690,000 clones, 90% of them seen just once. This CDR3 region has 11 residues. Germline V gene lookup returns CDR1 MNHEY and CDR2 SVGAGI. The V end was cut by 7 bases, the J end by 9 bases, with 9 bases between. Source material: memory CD8+ T cells from PBMCs. Sample subset: CD45RO+ cells pooled with CCR7-negative TemRA cells. This chain links TRBV6-5 with TRBJ1-4, with D unresolved. The sequence was collected from a man between 18 and 35 years old in good health. Some clones in this sample may be carry-over from other donors' samples. The CDR3 sequence: CASMELQKLFF. CDR3 in DNA: TGTGCCAGCATGGAGCTGCAAAAACTGTTTTTT.